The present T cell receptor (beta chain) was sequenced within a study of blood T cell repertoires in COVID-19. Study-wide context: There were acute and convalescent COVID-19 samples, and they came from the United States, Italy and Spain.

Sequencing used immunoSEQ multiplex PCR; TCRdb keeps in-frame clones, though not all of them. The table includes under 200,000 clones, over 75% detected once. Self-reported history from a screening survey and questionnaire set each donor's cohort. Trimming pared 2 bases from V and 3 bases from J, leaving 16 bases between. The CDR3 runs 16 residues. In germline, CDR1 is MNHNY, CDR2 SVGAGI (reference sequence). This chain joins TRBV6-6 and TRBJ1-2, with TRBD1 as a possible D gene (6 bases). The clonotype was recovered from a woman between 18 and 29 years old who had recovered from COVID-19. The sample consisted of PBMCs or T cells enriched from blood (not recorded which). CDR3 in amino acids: CASSYPPQGHHYGYTF. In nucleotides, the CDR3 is TGTGCCAGCAGTTACCCGCCCCAGGGACATCACTATGGCTACACCTTC.